These 20 T cell receptor beta chains originate from one sample sequenced in a study of T cell clonality in common variable immunodeficiency. Assay: immunoSEQ multiplex PCR; the TCRdb copy retains only in-frame clones and omits some. Altogether some 80,000 clones were found in the sample, and no singletons occur. Sequencing was done on a sample of peripheral blood mononuclear cells. The source of these receptors is a person aged 18 to 75 in good health.

This clone was seen ten or more times. An end of the junction does not agree with germline; a read error may underlie this. The CDR3 goes on 3 residues after the read ends, and that part is filled in from the germline J gene. The chain links TRBV6-2 or TRBV6-3 to TRBJ2-1; D is perhaps TRBD1 (6 bases). Looked up from germline, CDR1 is MNHEY and CDR2 is SVGEGT. The CDR3 has 14 amino acids. CDR3 bases read: TGTGCCAGCAGTCGGAGACAGGAATACAGTGAG. This gives the protein CASSRRQEYSE. From start to end, the CDR3 is CASSRRQEYSEQFF.

This clone was seen many times. The CDR3 end lies 3 residues beyond the end of the read and is filled in from the germline J gene. The rearrangement joins TRBV2 to TRBJ2-3; tentative D call: TRBD1 (7 bases). This CDR3 is built from 16 residues. Germline V gene data show CDR1 as SNHLY and CDR2 as FYNNEI. The V and J ends lost 5 bases and 4 bases respectively, with 19 bases between them. CDR3 in amino acids: CASSKLSGGGPDTQYF. CDR3 DNA (partial): TGTGCCAGCAGTAAACTTAGCGGAGGGGGCCCAGATACG.

This clone was counted many times. The read ends 3 residues early relative to the CDR3; the germline J gene fills the gap. The chain combines TRBV20-1 with TRBJ1-2; 7 bases are shared with TRBD1. Germline V CDR1 and CDR2: DFQATT, SNEGSKA (reference sequence). V trimming: 5 bases; J trimming: 2 bases; junction bases outside the gene matches: 2. This CDR3 spans 12 amino acids. CDR3 bases read: TGCAGTGCTCCACAGGGGAACTATGGC. This gives the protein CSAPQGNYG. The whole CDR3 protein is CSAPQGNYGYTF.

There are many counts of this clone. Coverage ceases 3 residues before the CDR3 finishes, and the germline J gene fills in the end. The chain uses TRBV20-1 and TRBJ2-5; 10 bases line up with TRBD2. V trimming: 6 bases; J trimming: 4 bases; junction bases outside the gene matches: 11. This CDR3 has 15 amino acids. Germline V gene data show CDR1 as DFQATT and CDR2 as SNEGSKA (reference sequence). CDR3 DNA, as far as it was read: TGCAGTGCAGCCCCTCTAGCGGGAGTGCTAGAGACC. It yields the protein CSAAPLAGVLET. The entire CDR3 protein reads CSAAPLAGVLETQYF.

This clone was recorded at least ten times. Read data end 3 residues before the CDR3 end; the end is taken from the germline J gene. The chain is built from TRBV5-6 and TRBJ2-7; D is undetermined. V was trimmed by 5 bases and J by 3 bases, leaving 6 bases between them. Germline loops: CDR1 SGHDT, CDR2 YYEEEE. The CDR3 is 11 amino acids. CDR3 sequence reads: CASSNGYEQYF. Partial CDR3 DNA: TGTGCCAGCAGTAACGGCTACGAG.

At least ten counts were recorded for this clone. The CDR3 extends 3 residues past the end of the read, so its final part is completed from the germline J gene. This rearrangement joins TRBV28 to TRBJ2-7; 11 bases are shared with TRBD2. V lost 6 bases and J lost 2; bases outside the gene matches: 9. In germline, CDR1 is MDHEN, CDR2 SYDVKM. The CDR3 is made up of 16 amino acids. The CDR3 DNA, read in part, is TGTGCCAGCAGGAGGGACACTAGCGGGAGCACCTACGAG. This translates into CASRRDTSGSTYE. The whole CDR3 sequence reads CASRRDTSGSTYEQYF. The full variable domain, completed using reference TRBV28 and TRBJ2-7, is DVKVTQSSRYLVKRTGEKVFLECVQDMDHENMFWYRQDPGLGLRLIYFSYDVKMKEKGDIPEGYSVSREKKERFSLILESASTNQTSMYLCASRRDTSGSTYEQYFGPGTRLTVT.

This clone occurred many times. The missing CDR3 end, 3 residues past where the read stops, is filled in from the germline J gene. The V gene is TRBV7-6, the J gene TRBJ1-2; tentative D call: TRBD1 (6 bases). The length of the CDR3 is 13 residues. With 3 bases removed from V and 6 bases from J, the gap between germline ends came to 11 bases. Germline CDR1 is SGHVS and CDR2 is FNYEAQ. CDR3 bases read: TGTGCCAGCAGCTTTAGACAGGCCAATGGC. Residues: CASSFRQANG. In full, the CDR3 reads CASSFRQANGYTF. Full variable domain (remainder filled in from reference TRBV7-6 and TRBJ1-2): GAGVSQSPRYKVTKRGQDVALRCDPISGHVSLYWYRQALGQGPEFLTYFNYEAQQDKSGLPNDRFSAERPEGSISTLTIQRTEQRDSAMYRCASSFRQANGYTFGSGTRLTVV.

In its sample, this clone was seen many times. The read terminates 3 residues before the CDR3 end, so the remaining end is supplied by the germline J gene. This sequence joins TRBV5-6 and TRBJ2-7; weak D call: TRBD2 (6 bases). Deletions cut 4 bases from V and 3 bases from J, with 17 bases between. CDR1 and CDR2 from the germline V gene are SGHDT and YYEEEE. This CDR3 region has 15 residues. The sequenced CDR3 bases are TGTGCCAGCAGCCCTGGGAGGCAGGGTTACTACGAG. Its translation: CASSPGRQGYYE. The CDR3, in full, reads CASSPGRQGYYEQYF.

This clone has ten or more counts. At one of its ends the junction is not consistent with the germline gene, which may arise from a read error. The read is 3 residues too short to cover the CDR3 end, so that end is filled in from the germline J gene. The chain joins TRBV4-2 to TRBJ2-7, with TRBD1 as a possible D gene (6 bases). The CDR3 length is 16 residues. Germline CDR1 reads LGHNA; CDR2 reads YNFKEQ. The CDR3 spells CASSQQFATGIYEQYF. Incomplete CDR3 DNA: TGCGCCAGCAGCCAACAATTCGCAACAGGGATCTACGAG.

This clone was seen at least ten times. Coverage ceases 3 residues before the CDR3 finishes, and the germline J gene fills in the end. The chain links TRBV29-1 to TRBJ1-4, with D possibly TRBD1 on 5 matching bases. The germline V and J ends were trimmed by 4 bases and 6 bases, with 15 bases remaining between them. Per the germline V gene, CDR1 is SQVTM and CDR2 is ANQGSEA. The CDR3 contains 14 residues. The DNA read from the CDR3 is TGCAGCGTTGGGGCGGGGGGAACATATGAAAAA. Protein: CSVGAGGTYEK. The full-length CDR3 reads as CSVGAGGTYEKLFF.

The sample holds many counts of this clone. From the germline J gene comes the end of the CDR3, since the read stops 3 residues before it. The gene calls are TRBV12-3 or TRBV12-4 and TRBJ2-1, with 7 nucleotides matching TRBD2. This CDR3 is built from 15 residues. Losses at the gene ends were 3 bases for V and 4 bases for J; bases not matched to a gene: 6. CDR3 DNA (partial): TGTGCCAGCAGTTTTGGGCTAGCGGAGTACAATGAG. It codes for CASSFGLAEYNE. The whole CDR3 sequence is CASSFGLAEYNEQFF.

This clone occurred many times. The read finishes 3 residues shy of the CDR3 end, and the germline J gene is used to complete it. The gene calls are TRBV5-1 and TRBJ1-6; 9 bases fit TRBD1. The germline V gene encodes CDR1 SGHRS and CDR2 YFSETQ. After removal of 0 bases from V and 10 bases from J, the junction contained 11 bases not matched to a gene. This CDR3 contains 17 residues. Incomplete CDR3 DNA: TGCGCCAGCAGCTTGGATGGGACAGGGCCCAAGGGGTCACCC. It codes for CASSLDGTGPKGSP. In full, the CDR3 is CASSLDGTGPKGSPLHF.

In its sample, this clone was seen many times. The read terminates 3 residues before the CDR3 end, so the remaining end is supplied by the germline J gene. The chain links TRBV11-3 to TRBJ2-5; 9 nucleotides match TRBD1. CDR3 length: 14 residues. V was pared by 5 bases and J by 2 bases, with 3 bases of the junction left unmatched. The germline V gene encodes CDR1 SGHNT and CDR2 YENEEA. The CDR3: CASSLDRGQETQYF. The covered CDR3 bases are TGTGCCAGCAGCCTCGACAGGGGGCAAGAGACC. Looking up the rest from reference TRBV11-3 and TRBJ2-5 gives the full variable domain: EAGVVQSPRYKIIEKKQPVAFWCNPISGHNTLYWYLQNLGQGPELLIRYENEEAVDDSQLPKDRFSAERLKGVDSTLKIQPAELGDSAVYLCASSLDRGQETQYFGPGTRLLVL.

This clone was recorded many times. The read finishes 3 residues shy of the CDR3 end, and the germline J gene is used to complete it. The sample contains more than one DNA sequence encoding this CDR3. The V gene is TRBV20-1, the J gene TRBJ1-1; D might be TRBD1 (6 bases). CDR3 size: 14 residues. CDR1 DFQATT and CDR2 SNEGSKA come from the germline V gene (reference sequence). Trimming took off 6 bases at V and 0 bases at J, with 14 bases between the two ends. The sequenced CDR3 bases are TGCAGTGCCCCACAGGGAGCGATGAACACTGAA. Its protein is CSAPQGAMNTE. The CDR3 reads in full as CSAPQGAMNTEAFF.

This clone occurred many times. The sequence runs out 3 residues before the end of the CDR3; the remainder is reconstructed from the germline J gene. The chain couples TRBV7-9 to TRBJ2-7; D might be TRBD1 (5 bases). CDR1 SEHNR and CDR2 FQNEAQ come from the germline V gene (reference sequence). Trimming stripped 0 bases from V and 5 bases from J, with 11 bases between. The CDR3 loop spans 14 amino acids. Incomplete CDR3 DNA: TGTGCCAGCAGCTTAGCCGTTGGGGCAGACGAG. Translated, it gives CASSLAVGADE. The full CDR3 protein reads CASSLAVGADEQYF.

The table lists this clone with many counts. The read terminates 3 residues ahead of where the CDR3 ends, so the germline J gene completes it. This chain uses TRBV5-5 with TRBJ2-7; 8 bases fit TRBD2. The CDR3 is 15 amino acids. Germline assignment: CDR1 SGHKS and CDR2 YYEKEE (reference sequence). V trimming: 5 bases; J trimming: 2 bases; junction bases outside the gene matches: 9. The CDR3 spells CASRNRLAPTYEQYF. CDR3 DNA (partial): TGTGCCAGCAGAAACAGACTAGCGCCAACCTACGAG.

This clone was picked up many times. The CDR3 end falls 3 residues outside the read, so it is completed with the germline J gene. The V and J genes are TRBV7-2 and TRBJ2-7; D may be TRBD2 (5 bases). Germline lookup yields CDR1 SGHTA and CDR2 FQGNSA. Trimming shortened V by 7 bases and J by 5 bases, and 15 bases separated the two germline ends. This CDR3 contains 13 residues. CDR3 DNA (partial): TGTGCCAGCAACATCGGCCTCGGGGACGAG. This gives the protein CASNIGLGDE. The whole CDR3 sequence is CASNIGLGDEQYF.

This clone was detected ten times or more. The CDR3 is cut off 3 residues early in the read; its end comes from the germline J gene. The V gene is TRBV28, the J gene TRBJ2-6; TRBD1 matches 8 bases. This CDR3 region has 18 residues. Germline CDR1 reads MDHEN; CDR2 reads SYDVKM. Unmatched junction bases numbered 12, after V lost 4 bases and J lost 4 bases. The CDR3 loop reads CASSSPPRGLRGANVLTF. The CDR3 bases that were read are TGTGCCAGCAGTTCCCCCCCCAGGGGGCTGAGAGGGGCCAACGTC.

This clone was seen at least ten times. The read terminates 3 residues before the CDR3 end, so the remaining end is supplied by the germline J gene. The J gene is TRBJ2-7, the V gene TRBV6-1; TRBD1 agrees at 8 bases. The CDR3 covers 14 residues. The germline V gene encodes CDR1 MNHNS and CDR2 SASEGT. Trimming removed 2 bases from V and 3 bases from J; junction bases left unmatched: 3. The CDR3 region is CASSEWGQVYEQYF. CDR3 bases read: TGTGCCAGCAGTGAATGGGGACAGGTCTACGAG.

This clone was recorded many times. A read error may account for a junction end that differs from germline. The CDR3 extends 3 residues past the end of the read, so its final part is completed from the germline J gene. The J gene is TRBJ2-7, the V gene TRBV4-2; the D gene is possibly TRBD2 (5 bases). Germline CDR1 and CDR2: LGHNA and YNFKEQ. CDR3 length: 16 residues. The CDR3 spells CASSQDLALGSYEQYF. CDR3 DNA, as far as it was read: TGCGCCAGCAGCCAAGATCTAGCATTAGGCTCCTACGAG.